This TCR beta chain was sequenced for a study of OX40 agonist ivuxolimab in advanced cancers. Study summary: Patients took ivuxolimab, an agonistic anti-OX40 (CD134) antibody. Patients enrolled in dose escalation were diagnosed with hepatocellular carcinoma, melanoma, renal cell or head and neck cancer.

Profiling relied on immunoSEQ multiplex PCR, and the TCRdb table lists in-frame clones only, not all of them. The sample records more than 55,000 clones, roughly nine tenths being singletons. The study, taken as a whole, reports: Dose levels from 0.1 to 3.0 mg/kg saw CD4+ and CD8+ blood T cells expand clonally by week 6. Which antigen the expanded peripheral T cells recognized is unknown.

Of note for this clone: Its specificity is unknown.

Source: CD4+ or CD8+ T cells sorted from blood, taken in a trial of the OX40 agonist ivuxolimab. This clonotype originated in an adult with an advanced solid tumor such as melanoma, head and neck, liver or kidney cancer.

The CDR3 bases are TGTGCCAGCAGTTACTCGAGGGACAGCCCCTATGGCTACACCTTC. Its protein is CASSYSRDSPYGYTF. The rearrangement links TRBV6-5 to TRBJ1-2; 7 bases line up with TRBD1. The CDR3 runs to 15 residues. V lost 0 bases, J lost 4 bases, and 5 bases stayed unmatched. CDR1 and CDR2 from the germline V gene are MNHEY and SVGAGI.